Below, 6 T cell receptor beta chains from the same sample are listed, as sequenced in a study of Graves' ophthalmopathy and Graves' hyperthyroidism. For repertoire sequencing, the TCR beta CDR3 regions were amplified from RNA transcripts. RT-PCR with HTBI primers came first, then second-round multiplex PCR. TCRdb reprocessed the multiplex PCR reads with MiXCR, giving one entry per CDR3 protein. The profile covers a few hundred thousand distinct CDR3 sequences, with 21% appearing a single time and under 3% taken by the ten largest. The sequenced sample was peripheral blood. These receptors were collected from a woman between 18 and 29 years old with stable Graves' hyperthyroidism.

This clonotype has a count of ten or more. The chain couples TRBV10-3 to TRBJ2-7; D possibly corresponds to TRBD2 (5 bases). The CDR3 spans 12 residues. Trimming shortened V by 8 bases and J by 6 bases, and 14 bases separated the two germline ends. The germline gives CDR1 ENHRY, CDR2 SYGVKD. In DNA, the CDR3 is TGTGCCATCGCCGGACTCAACACCGAGCAGTACTTC. It is translated as CAIAGLNTEQYF.

This clonotype was observed at least ten times. The chain couples TRBV7-2 to TRBJ2-7; 7 nucleotides line up with TRBD2. The V segment lost 4 bases and the J segment 3 bases; nucleotides outside the gene matches: 12. This CDR3 has 16 residues. Germline V lookup: CDR1 SGHTA, CDR2 FQGNSA. The CDR3 DNA reads as TGTGCCAGCAGCTCGAACATCGGGCGGGGGATCTACGAGCAGTACTTC. Its translation: CASSSNIGRGIYEQYF.

The sample holds many counts of this clonotype. The V and J genes are TRBV10-1 and TRBJ1-5; 8 positions match TRBD1. With 9 bases clipped from V and 0 bases from J, the junction kept 7 bases outside the gene matches. CDR3 length: 15 amino acids. Germline CDR1 is WNHNN and CDR2 is SYGVQD (reference sequence). CDR3 DNA: TGCGCCAGGACTGGGACAGGTAATAGCAATCAGCCCCAGCATTTT. It encodes CARTGTGNSNQPQHF.

At least ten counts were recorded for this clonotype. V gene TRBV7-2 combines with J gene TRBJ1-1, with D tentatively TRBD1 (5 bases). Germline CDR1 SGHTA, CDR2 FQGNSA. The CDR3 has 13 amino acids. The V and J ends lost 6 bases and 5 bases respectively, with 13 bases between them. The CDR3 region is CASSWGGGTEAFF. The CDR3 nucleotides are TGTGCCAGCAGTTGGGGGGGTGGGACTGAAGCTTTCTTT.

This clonotype appeared a few times. The rearrangement links TRBV5-1 to TRBJ2-3; 9 nucleotides align to TRBD2. The CDR3 contains 15 residues. Per the germline V gene, CDR1 is SGHRS and CDR2 is YFSETQ. V shed 0 bases, J shed 3 bases, and the junction held 2 bases outside the gene matches. CDR3 DNA: TGCGCCAGCAGCTTGGGACTAGCGGAAACAGATACGCAGTATTTT. Protein: CASSLGLAETDTQYF.

This clonotype was recorded at least ten times. The rearrangement links TRBV7-2 to TRBJ2-7, with TRBD2 matching 9 bases. Per germline, CDR1 SGHTA and CDR2 FQGNSA. The CDR3 length is 20 residues. V dropped 1 base and J dropped 2; count of bases not matched to a gene: 18. The CDR3 loop reads CASSLGRGGSFRGRAYEQYF. CDR3 bases: TGTGCCAGCAGCTTAGGAAGAGGGGGCAGTTTTCGCGGGAGGGCCTACGAGCAGTACTTC.